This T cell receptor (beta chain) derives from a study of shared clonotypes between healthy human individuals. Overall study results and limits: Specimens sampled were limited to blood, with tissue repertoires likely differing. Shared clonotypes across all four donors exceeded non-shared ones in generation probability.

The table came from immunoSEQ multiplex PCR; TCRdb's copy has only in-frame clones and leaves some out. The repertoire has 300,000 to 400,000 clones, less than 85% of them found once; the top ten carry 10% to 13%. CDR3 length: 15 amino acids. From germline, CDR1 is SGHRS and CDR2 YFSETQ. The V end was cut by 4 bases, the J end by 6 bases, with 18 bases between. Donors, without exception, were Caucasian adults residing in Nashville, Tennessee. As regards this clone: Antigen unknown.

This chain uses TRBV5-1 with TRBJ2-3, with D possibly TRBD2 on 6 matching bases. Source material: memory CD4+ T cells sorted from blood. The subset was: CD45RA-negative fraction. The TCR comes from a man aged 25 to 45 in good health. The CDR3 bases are TGCGCCAGCAGCGCGGGACTTCAACCTGGGGATACGCAGTATTTT. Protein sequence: CASSAGLQPGDTQYF.